The 27 T cell receptor beta chains in this list originate from one sample, sequenced in a study of immune characterization of retroperitoneal liposarcoma. Each CDR3 protein gets one entry after TCRdb re-called the PCR reads with MiXCR. The data hold thousands of distinct CDR3 sequences, with 20% to 25% observed a single time. Sequencing was done on a sample of tumor tissue. The source of these receptors is a male donor with retroperitoneal liposarcoma.

This clonotype was seen repeatedly, ten times or more. This chain links TRBV12-3 or TRBV12-4 with TRBJ2-3; 8 bases are a match to TRBD2. V was clipped by 6 bases and J by 5 bases; unmatched bases: 31. The CDR3 is 22 amino acids. CDR3 loop: CASSLRNVVRLAGLPGGDTQYF. The CDR3 DNA reads TGTGCCAGCAGCCTACGGAATGTTGTTCGTCTAGCGGGTTTACCGGGGGGAGATACGCAGTATTTT.

The V and J genes are TRBV6-6 and TRBJ2-1; tentatively, D is TRBD1 or TRBD2 (5 bases each). The J call may not be correct, given that the DNA end is closer to TRBJ2-5. From germline, CDR1 is MNHNY and CDR2 SVGAGI (reference sequence). CDR3 length equals 17 residues. The CDR3 nucleotides read TGTGCCAGCAGTTACTCGAGGGGAAGCGTTGGGCAAGAGACCCAGTACTTC. It yields the protein CASSYSRGSVGQETQYF.

This chain joins TRBV7-6 and TRBJ1-2; D not certain. In germline, CDR1 is SGHVS, CDR2 FNYEAQ. V was cut by 1 base and J by 4 bases, with 10 bases left in between. The CDR3 consists of 14 residues. The DNA for the CDR3 is TGTGCCAGCAGCTTAGAGGCGGTAGGCTATGGCTACACCTTC. It specifies CASSLEAVGYGYTF.

This clonotype was found once. J is TRBJ2-3 and V is TRBV6-1; 7 positions match TRBD2. This CDR3 is built from 13 residues. The germline CDR1 and CDR2 sequences are MNHNS and SASEGT. V lost 10 bases to trimming and J lost 1 base; unmatched junction nucleotides: 5. The CDR3 protein is CATGGGGTDTQYF. The CDR3 DNA is TGTGCCACCGGGGGAGGGGGCACAGATACGCAGTATTTT.

In its sample, this clonotype ranks as medium-sized. The CDR3 DNA reads TGTGCCAGCAGTTTAGGACGGCCGGGTACACTCCCCCTCTACGAGCAGTTCTTC. Protein: CASSLGRPGTLPLYEQFF. The chain is built from TRBV12-3 or TRBV12-4 and TRBJ2-3; D gene unclear. TRBJ2-1 explains the end of the DNA better; the J call may be wrong. The CDR3 totals 18 residues.

By share, this clonotype ranks as medium-sized. The chain links TRBV7-2 to TRBJ2-1, with D hard to call. The DNA end is more similar to TRBJ2-7, so the J call may be wrong. The CDR3 contains 12 residues. CDR1 and CDR2 (germline): SGHTA, FQGNSA. The CDR3 reads CASSLVGWEQYF. CDR3 sequence (DNA): TGTGCCAGCAGCTTAGTAGGGTGGGAGCAGTACTTC.

This chain uses TRBV27 with TRBJ2-1, with 8 bases that match TRBD2. Per the germline V gene, CDR1 is MNHEY and CDR2 is SMNVEV (reference sequence). The CDR3 extends over 15 amino acids. J gave up 4 bases and V 3 bases, and 5 bases lay outside the gene matches. CDR3 in amino acids: CASSFLAGGYNEQFF. CDR3 coding DNA: TGTGCCAGCAGTTTTCTCGCGGGAGGTTACAATGAGCAGTTCTTC.

Only a few counts were recorded for this clonotype. The chain recombines TRBV7-2 with TRBJ2-3, with TRBD2 as a possible D gene (6 bases). Germline V gives CDR1 SGHTA, CDR2 FQGNSA. CDR3 length: 13 amino acids. Trimming pared 1 base from V and 5 bases from J, leaving 7 bases between. The CDR3 here is CASSLVGGDTQYF. The CDR3 DNA sequence: TGTGCCAGCAGCTTAGTCGGGGGAGATACGCAGTATTTT.

J is TRBJ2-1 and V is TRBV12-3 or TRBV12-4; D unresolved. Near its end, the DNA agrees better with TRBJ2-5, so the J call may be wrong. The CDR3 has 14 residues. The CDR3, as DNA: TGTGCCAGCAGCACAACTCATACCCAAGAGACCCAGTACTTC. Translating it yields CASSTTHTQETQYF.

This clonotype was recorded many times. A single base separates this from a much larger clone, so it may be a read error. This chain links TRBV6-1 with TRBJ2-1, with TRBD2 identical over 12 bases. Trimming cost V 7 bases and J 7 bases; bases outside gene matches: 14. The CDR3 runs 17 residues. Germline-derived CDR1 and CDR2 are MNHNS and SASEGT. The CDR3 coding sequence is TGTGCCAGCACAACCAAGCGCGGGACTAGCGGGTTTAATGAGCAGTTCTTC. As protein: CASTTKRGTSGFNEQFF.

The table lists this clonotype with a few counts. The CDR3 sequence: CASSLLRDTQYF. CDR3 coding DNA: TGTGCCAGCAGCCTTCTCAGAGATACGCAGTATTTT. This chain joins TRBV7-8 and TRBJ2-3; D gene unclear. The CDR3 contains 12 residues. V was cut by 5 bases and J by 5 bases, with 8 bases left in between. Per the germline V gene, CDR1 is SGHVS and CDR2 is FQNEAQ. Full variable domain (outside the CDR3, taken from reference TRBV7-8 and TRBJ2-3): GAGVSQSPRYKVAKRGQDVALRCDPISGHVSLFWYQQALGQGPEFLTYFQNEAQLDKSGLPSDRFFAERPEGSVSTLKIQRTQQEDSAVYLCASSLLRDTQYFGPGTRLTVL.

This chain joins TRBV11-2 and TRBJ2-3; no reliable D call. Germline V gene lookup returns CDR1 SGHAT and CDR2 FQNNGV. The CDR3 loop spans 14 amino acids. Between the trimmed V and J ends, which lost 4 bases and 1 base, there was a span of 9 bases. The CDR3 nucleotides are TGTGCCAGCAGCTACGGACGGGGCACAGATACGCAGTATTTT. Residues: CASSYGRGTDTQYF.

This sequence joins TRBV6-1 and TRBJ2-4; maybe TRBD1 (5 bases). The assigned J gene may be wrong: the sequence end matches TRBJ2-5 better. Looked up from germline, CDR1 is MNHNS and CDR2 is SASEGT. The CDR3 contains 14 residues. CDR3 loop: CASSALLPGETQYF. CDR3 nucleotide sequence: TGTGCCAGCAGTGCTTTACTCCCAGGGGAGACCCAGTACTTC.

In its sample, this clonotype was seen once. V is TRBV11-2 and J is TRBJ2-3; 7 bases align to TRBD2. The CDR3 is made up of 13 amino acids. The V and J ends lost 4 bases and 6 bases, in that order; junction bases with no gene match: 4. In germline, CDR1 is SGHAT, CDR2 FQNNGV. The CDR3 sequence: CASSSRLADTQYF. The DNA for the CDR3 is TGTGCCAGCAGCTCCCGACTAGCTGATACGCAGTATTTT.

This clonotype is deemed large. This sequence joins TRBV6-1 and TRBJ2-5; TRBD2 matches 9 bases. Germline lookup yields CDR1 MNHNS and CDR2 SASEGT. With V trimmed by 2 bases and J by 13 bases, 8 bases remained unmatched. CDR3 length: 13 residues. The CDR3 region has the DNA TGTGCCAGCAGTGAACGCCTAGCGGGATTTCTGTACTTC. This encodes CASSERLAGFLYF.

This chain links TRBV12-3 or TRBV12-4 with TRBJ2-1; 10 bases fit TRBD2. Losses at the gene ends were 2 bases for V and 6 bases for J; bases not matched to a gene: 4. CDR3 length: 15 residues. As DNA, the CDR3 is TGTGCCAGCAGTTTACTAGCGGGAGTATCCAATGAGCAGTTCTTC. This codes for CASSLLAGVSNEQFF.

V usage is TRBV27 and J usage is TRBJ2-3; weak D call: TRBD1 (5 bases). V was clipped by 5 bases and J by 0 bases, with 15 bases between them. Germline V gene sequence: CDR1 MNHEY, CDR2 SMNVEV (reference sequence). The length of the CDR3 is 16 residues. This CDR3 reads CASSPTVRGSTDTQYF. The CDR3 DNA sequence: TGTGCCAGCAGTCCAACGGTTAGGGGTAGCACAGATACGCAGTATTTT.

V and J are TRBV4-1 and TRBJ2-3; D possibly corresponds to TRBD2 (7 bases). The CDR3 consists of 15 residues. The V gene lost 5 bases and the J gene lost 1 base, with 13 bases spanning the gap. Germline V gives CDR1 MGHRA, CDR2 YSYEKL. The CDR3, as DNA: TGCGCCAGCAGCGTAAGAGGGGGGGGCACAGATACGCAGTATTTT. This codes for CASSVRGGGTDTQYF.

This clonotype was counted at least ten times. A much larger clone sits a single nucleotide away, making a read error possible. The rearrangement links TRBV7-2 to TRBJ2-1; 15 bases are shared with TRBD2. The junction had 9 bases not matched to a gene; V was cut back by 5 bases and J by 10 bases. The CDR3 extends over 16 amino acids. The V gene's germline CDR1 is SGHTA and CDR2 FQGNSA. The CDR3 DNA reads TGTGCCAGCAGCCCCGGGACTAGCGGGAGGATCCACGAGCAGTTCTTC. Protein: CASSPGTSGRIHEQFF.

In its sample, this clonotype ranks as medium-sized. The chain uses TRBV11-2 and TRBJ2-5; 11 bases are a match to TRBD1. This CDR3 is 17 amino acids long. The V gene's germline CDR1 is SGHAT and CDR2 FQNNGV. Trimming removed 0 bases from V and 2 bases from J; junction bases left unmatched: 5. The CDR3 sequence is CASSLDARDRGQETQYF. The CDR3, as DNA: TGTGCCAGCAGCTTAGATGCCCGGGACAGGGGGCAAGAGACCCAGTACTTC. The whole variable domain, remainder taken from reference TRBV11-2 and TRBJ2-5, is EAGVAQSPRYKIIEKRQSVAFWCNPISGHATLYWYQQILGQGPKLLIQFQNNGVVDDSQLPKDRFSAERLKGVDSTLKIQPAKLEDSAVYLCASSLDARDRGQETQYFGPGTRLLVL.

This chain uses TRBV12-3 or TRBV12-4 with TRBJ2-6; 8 bases fit TRBD1. V lost 7 bases to trimming and J lost 2 bases; unmatched junction nucleotides: 4. CDR3 length: 15 residues. CDR3 in amino acids: CASTSTGAGANVLTF. The CDR3 DNA reads as TGTGCCAGCACCTCGACAGGGGCTGGGGCCAACGTCCTGACTTTC.

By proportion, this clonotype is medium-sized. The chain recombines TRBV10-1 with TRBJ2-3, with a tentative D call TRBD1 (5 bases). The assigned J gene may be wrong: the sequence end matches TRBJ2-7 better. Germline V gene data show CDR1 as WNHNN and CDR2 as SYGVQD (reference sequence). The CDR3 has 13 residues. The CDR3 protein is CASSEGHSYEQYF. The CDR3 nucleotides read TGCGCCAGCAGTGAGGGACACTCCTACGAGCAGTACTTC.

This clonotype has only a few counts. This chain joins TRBV6-1 and TRBJ2-3; D may be TRBD2 (5 bases). Trimming left V 6 bases short and J 0 bases short, with 10 bases between. The CDR3 is 14 residues long. Germline assignment: CDR1 MNHNS and CDR2 SASEGT. CDR3 nucleotide sequence: TGTGCCAGCAGGGGAGACTTTAGCACAGATACGCAGTATTTT. Translation gives CASRGDFSTDTQYF.

This clonotype was observed a single time. This chain links TRBV6-6 with TRBJ2-1; 11 bases are a match to TRBD1. Germline CDR1 is MNHNY and CDR2 is SVGAGI (reference sequence). The CDR3 totals 14 residues. Trimming at V came to 2 bases and at J to 10 bases, leaving 4 bases not matched to a gene. CDR3: CASSYGQGAYEQFF. Here the CDR3 DNA reads TGTGCCAGCAGTTACGGACAGGGGGCCTACGAGCAGTTCTTC.

Ten or more counts support this clonotype. The chain couples TRBV7-3 to TRBJ2-5; 9 bases fit TRBD2. The CDR3 totals 16 residues. V lost 2 bases to trimming and J lost 5 bases; unmatched junction nucleotides: 9. CDR1 and CDR2 (germline): SGHTA, FQGTGA. The CDR3 sequence is CASSLWASGNFETQYF. The CDR3 nucleotides are TGTGCCAGCAGCTTATGGGCTAGCGGGAACTTCGAGACCCAGTACTTC.

This clonotype is medium-sized by share. The chain carries TRBV11-3 and TRBJ2-5; TRBD2 matches 9 bases. V was pared by 0 bases and J by 11 bases, with 13 bases of the junction left unmatched. This CDR3 contains 16 residues. Germline V gene lookup returns CDR1 SGHNT and CDR2 YENEEA. DNA for the CDR3: TGTGCCAGCAGCTTAGAATTAGCGGGAGACGGCGATGAGCAGTACTTC. It is translated as CASSLELAGDGDEQYF.

Concerning this clonotype: A read error may produce the germline difference seen at one junction end. The chain has TRBV6-8 and TRBJ2-3; 7 nucleotides agree with TRBD2. The germline gives CDR1 MNHGY, CDR2 SAAAGT. The CDR3 runs to 13 residues. CDR3 bases: TGTGCCAGCAGGCTAGCGGTGTGGAGTGAGCAGTACTTT. It is translated as CASRLAVWSEQYF.